The clone carrying this T cell receptor beta chain was counted between two and nine times. Antigen specificity is unknown. The record originates from a study of response to subunit inactivated influenza vaccine. Study-wide points: Seasonal influenza vaccination, on each occasion, was suggested by the authors to recruit few new T cells.

Each CDR3 protein gets one entry after TCRdb re-called the RT-PCR reads with MiXCR. The sample has 550,000 to 800,000 distinct CDR3 sequences; more than 11% are singletons. Per germline, CDR1 SQVTM and CDR2 ANQGSEA. The CDR3 spans 10 residues. Trimming stripped 7 bases from V and 6 bases from J, with 10 bases between. The TCR was taken from a man between 50 and 59 years old who received an inactivated influenza vaccine. The source material was PBMCs from blood, sampled around 15 days before vaccination. The rearrangement uses TRBV29-1 and TRBJ2-7, with D hard to call. The CDR3 DNA reads as TGCAGCGCCTGGAGAGGCGAGCAGTACTTC. Residues: CSAWRGEQYF.